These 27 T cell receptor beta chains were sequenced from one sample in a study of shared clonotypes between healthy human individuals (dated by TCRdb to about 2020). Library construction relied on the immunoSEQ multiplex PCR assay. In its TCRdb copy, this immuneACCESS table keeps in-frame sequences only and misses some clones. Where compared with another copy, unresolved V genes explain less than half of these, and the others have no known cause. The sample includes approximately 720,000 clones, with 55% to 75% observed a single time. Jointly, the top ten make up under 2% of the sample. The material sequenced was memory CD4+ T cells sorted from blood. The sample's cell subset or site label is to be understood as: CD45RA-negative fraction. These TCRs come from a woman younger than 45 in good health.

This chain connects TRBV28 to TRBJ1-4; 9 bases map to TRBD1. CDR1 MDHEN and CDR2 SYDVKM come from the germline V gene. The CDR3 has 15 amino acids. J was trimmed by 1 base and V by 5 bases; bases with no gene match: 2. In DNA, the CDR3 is TGTGCCAGCAGTCAGACAGGGGGAACTAATGAAAAACTGTTTTTT. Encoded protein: CASSQTGGTNEKLFF.

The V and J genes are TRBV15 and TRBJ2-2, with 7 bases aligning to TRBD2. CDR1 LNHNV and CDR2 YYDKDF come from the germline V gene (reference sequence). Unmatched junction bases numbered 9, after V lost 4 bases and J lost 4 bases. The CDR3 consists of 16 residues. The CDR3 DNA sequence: TGTGCCACCAGCACGGAGCGGGGTCGCGGCACCGGGGAGCTGTTTTTT. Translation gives CATSTERGRGTGELFF.

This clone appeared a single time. In DNA form, the CDR3 reads TGCGCCAGCGGACCCGGACAGGGGATGAACACTGAAGCTTTCTTT. Residues: CASGPGQGMNTEAFF. This chain connects TRBV5-1 to TRBJ1-1, with TRBD1 matching 9 bases. The J segment lost 0 bases and the V segment lost 7 bases, leaving 7 bases of the junction unmatched. The germline V gene has CDR1 SGHRS and CDR2 YFSETQ. CDR3 length: 15 amino acids.

The CDR3 loop is CASSLDQSEYNEQFF. In DNA, the CDR3 is TGTGCCAGCAGCTTAGATCAGTCCGAATACAATGAGCAGTTCTTC. The chain recombines TRBV7-2 with TRBJ2-1; D remains ambiguous. Germline V lookup: CDR1 SGHTA, CDR2 FQGNSA. V was cut by 1 base and J by 4 bases, with 11 bases left in between. CDR3 length equals 15 residues.

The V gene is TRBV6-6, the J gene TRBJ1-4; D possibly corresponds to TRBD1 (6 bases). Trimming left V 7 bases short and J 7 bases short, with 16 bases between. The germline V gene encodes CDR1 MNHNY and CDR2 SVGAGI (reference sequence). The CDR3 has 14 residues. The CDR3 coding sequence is TGTGCCAGCACCGAGGGGGGGGGTGGTGAAAAACTGTTTTTT. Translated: CASTEGGGGEKLFF.

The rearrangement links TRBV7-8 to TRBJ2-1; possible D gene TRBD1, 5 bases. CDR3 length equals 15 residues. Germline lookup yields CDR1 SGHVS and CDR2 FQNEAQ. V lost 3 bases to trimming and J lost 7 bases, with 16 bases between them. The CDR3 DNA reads TGTGCCAGCAGCTTTGACCAGGACAAGTCGAATGAGCAGTTCTTC. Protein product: CASSFDQDKSNEQFF.

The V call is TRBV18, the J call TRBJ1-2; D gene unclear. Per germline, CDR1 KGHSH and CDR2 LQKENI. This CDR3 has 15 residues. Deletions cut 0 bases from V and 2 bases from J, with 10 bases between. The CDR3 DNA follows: TGTGCCAGCTCACCACCGGTGGCGCCCAACTATGGCTACACCTTC. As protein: CASSPPVAPNYGYTF. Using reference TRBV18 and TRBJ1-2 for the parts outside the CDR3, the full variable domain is NAGVMQNPRHLVRRRGQEARLRCSPMKGHSHVYWYRQLPEEGLKFMVYLQKENIIDESGMPKERFSAEFPKEGPSILRIQQVVRGDSAAYFCASSPPVAPNYGYTFGSGTRLTVV.

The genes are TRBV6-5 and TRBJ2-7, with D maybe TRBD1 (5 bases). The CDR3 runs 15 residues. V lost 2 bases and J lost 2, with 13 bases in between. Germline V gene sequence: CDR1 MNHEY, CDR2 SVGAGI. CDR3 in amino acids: CASSYIQGSAYEQYF. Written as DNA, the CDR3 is TGTGCCAGCAGTTACATTCAGGGTTCCGCCTACGAGCAGTACTTC.

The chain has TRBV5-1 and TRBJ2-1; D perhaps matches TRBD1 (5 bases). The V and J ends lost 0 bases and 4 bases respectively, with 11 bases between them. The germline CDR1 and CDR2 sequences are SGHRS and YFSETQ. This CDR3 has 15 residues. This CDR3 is CASSLGDRYYNEQFF. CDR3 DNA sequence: TGCGCCAGCAGCTTGGGCGACAGATATTACAATGAGCAGTTCTTC.

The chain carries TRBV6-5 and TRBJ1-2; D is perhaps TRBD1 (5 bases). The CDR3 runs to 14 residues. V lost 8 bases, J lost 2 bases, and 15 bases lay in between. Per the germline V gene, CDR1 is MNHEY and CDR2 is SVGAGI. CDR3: CASGGIGTNYGYTF. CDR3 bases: TGTGCCAGCGGCGGGATAGGGACCAACTATGGCTACACCTTC.

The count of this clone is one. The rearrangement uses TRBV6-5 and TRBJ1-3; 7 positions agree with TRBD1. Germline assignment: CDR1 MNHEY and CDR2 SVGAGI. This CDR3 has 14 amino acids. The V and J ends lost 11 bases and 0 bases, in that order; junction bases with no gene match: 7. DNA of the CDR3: TGTGCCGTACGGGACAGCCGCTCTGGAAACACCATATATTTT. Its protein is CAVRDSRSGNTIYF.

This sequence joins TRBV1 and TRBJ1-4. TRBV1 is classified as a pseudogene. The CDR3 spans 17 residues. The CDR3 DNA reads TGCACCAGCAGCCAAGAGGTTTCCGCAGGAGGGGGTGAAAAACTGTTTTTT. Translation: CTSSQEVSAGGGEKLFF.

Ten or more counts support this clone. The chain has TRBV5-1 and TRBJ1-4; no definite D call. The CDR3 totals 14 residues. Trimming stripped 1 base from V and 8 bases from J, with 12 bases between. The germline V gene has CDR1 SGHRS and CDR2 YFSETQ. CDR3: CASSLFADGEKLFF. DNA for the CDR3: TGCGCCAGCAGCTTGTTTGCAGACGGGGAAAAACTGTTTTTT.

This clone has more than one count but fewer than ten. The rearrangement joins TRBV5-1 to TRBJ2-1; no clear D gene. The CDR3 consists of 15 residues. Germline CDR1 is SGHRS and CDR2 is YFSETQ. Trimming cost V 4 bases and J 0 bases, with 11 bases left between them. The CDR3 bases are TGCGCCAGCAGCGTGGACCGCAACTCCTACAATGAGCAGTTCTTC. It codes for CASSVDRNSYNEQFF.

CDR3: CASSERSLQYF. The DNA for the CDR3 is TGTGCCAGCAGCGAAAGGTCGCTGCAGTACTTC. This sequence joins TRBV6-1 and TRBJ2-7, with unresolved D. V was shortened by 6 bases and J by 9 bases, with 12 bases between the two germline ends. Germline V gives CDR1 MNHNS, CDR2 SASEGT. CDR3 size: 11 residues.

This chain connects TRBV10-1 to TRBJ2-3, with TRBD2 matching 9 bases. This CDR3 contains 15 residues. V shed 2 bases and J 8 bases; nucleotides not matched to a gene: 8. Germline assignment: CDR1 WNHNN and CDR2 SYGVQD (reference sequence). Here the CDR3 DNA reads TGCGCCAGCAGTGAGCCGCAAGGTAGCGGGGGTACGCAGTATTTT. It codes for CASSEPQGSGGTQYF.

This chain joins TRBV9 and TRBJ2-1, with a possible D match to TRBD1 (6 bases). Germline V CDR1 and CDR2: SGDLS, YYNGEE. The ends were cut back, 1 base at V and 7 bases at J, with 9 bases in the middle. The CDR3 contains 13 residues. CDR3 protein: CASSVIDRNEQFF. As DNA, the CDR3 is TGTGCCAGCAGCGTAATAGACAGGAATGAGCAGTTCTTC.

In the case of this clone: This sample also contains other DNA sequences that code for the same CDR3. As DNA, the CDR3 is TGCGCCAGCAGCTTGGCTAGCTCCTACAATGAGCAGTTCTTC. Amino acids: CASSLASSYNEQFF. The gene calls are TRBV5-1 and TRBJ2-1; unclear D gene. Trimming removed 0 bases at V and 0 bases at J, with 4 bases between. Germline V lookup: CDR1 SGHRS, CDR2 YFSETQ. This CDR3 contains 14 residues.

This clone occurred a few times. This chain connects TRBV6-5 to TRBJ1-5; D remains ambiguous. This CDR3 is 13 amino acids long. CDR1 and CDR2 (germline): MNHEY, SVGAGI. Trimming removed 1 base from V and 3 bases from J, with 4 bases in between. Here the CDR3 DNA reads TGTGCCAGCAGTTACTACCCCAATCAGCCCCAGCATTTT. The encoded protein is CASSYYPNQPQHF.

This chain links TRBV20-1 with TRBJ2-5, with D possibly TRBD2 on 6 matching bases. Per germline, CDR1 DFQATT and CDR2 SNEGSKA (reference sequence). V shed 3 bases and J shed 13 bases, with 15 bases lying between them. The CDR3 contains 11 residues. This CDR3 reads CSASPGVAAYF. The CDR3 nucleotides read TGCAGTGCTAGCCCCGGGGTAGCGGCGTACTTC.

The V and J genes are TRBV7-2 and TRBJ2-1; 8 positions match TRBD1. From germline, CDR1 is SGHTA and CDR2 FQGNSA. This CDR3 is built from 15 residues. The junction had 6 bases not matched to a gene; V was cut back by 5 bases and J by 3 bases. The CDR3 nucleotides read TGTGCCAGCAGCACCGGACAGGGCTACTACAATGAGCAGTTCTTC. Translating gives CASSTGQGYYNEQFF.

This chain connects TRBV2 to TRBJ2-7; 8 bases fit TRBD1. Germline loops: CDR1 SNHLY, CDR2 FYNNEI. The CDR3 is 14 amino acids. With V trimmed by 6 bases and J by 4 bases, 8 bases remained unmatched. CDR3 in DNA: TGTGCCAGCAGCGGGGACAGGTCCGCGTACGAGCAGTACTTC. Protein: CASSGDRSAYEQYF. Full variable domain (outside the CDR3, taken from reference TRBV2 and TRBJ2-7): EPEVTQTPSHQVTQMGQEVILRCVPISNHLYFYWYRQILGQKVEFLVSFYNNEISEKSEIFDDQFSVERPDGSNFTLKIRSTKLEDSAMYFCASSGDRSAYEQYFGPGTRLTVT.

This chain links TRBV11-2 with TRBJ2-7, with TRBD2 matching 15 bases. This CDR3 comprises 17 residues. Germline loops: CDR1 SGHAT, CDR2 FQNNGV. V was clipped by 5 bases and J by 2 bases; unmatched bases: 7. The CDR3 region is CASSAGTSGRPPYEQYF. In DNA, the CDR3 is TGTGCCAGCAGCGCCGGGACTAGCGGGAGGCCCCCCTACGAGCAGTACTTC.

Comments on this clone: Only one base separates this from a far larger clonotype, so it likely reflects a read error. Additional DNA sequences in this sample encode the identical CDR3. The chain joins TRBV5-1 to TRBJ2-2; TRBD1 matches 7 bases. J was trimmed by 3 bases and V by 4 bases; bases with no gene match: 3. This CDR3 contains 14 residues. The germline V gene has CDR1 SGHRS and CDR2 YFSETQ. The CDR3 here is CASSPGTDTGELFF. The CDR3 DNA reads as TGCGCCAGCAGCCCAGGGACAGACACCGGGGAGCTGTTTTTT. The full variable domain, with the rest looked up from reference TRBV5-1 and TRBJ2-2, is KAGVTQTPRYLIKTRGQQVTLSCSPISGHRSVSWYQQTPGQGLQFLFEYFSETQRNKGNFPGRFSGRQFSNSRSEMNVSTLELGDSALYLCASSPGTDTGELFFGEGSRLTVL.

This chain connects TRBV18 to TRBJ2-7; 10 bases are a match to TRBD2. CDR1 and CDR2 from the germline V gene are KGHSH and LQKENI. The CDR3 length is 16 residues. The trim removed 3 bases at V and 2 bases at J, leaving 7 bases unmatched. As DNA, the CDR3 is TGTGCCAGCTCACCTTCGCTAGCGGGAGCTACCTACGAGCAGTACTTC. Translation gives CASSPSLAGATYEQYF.

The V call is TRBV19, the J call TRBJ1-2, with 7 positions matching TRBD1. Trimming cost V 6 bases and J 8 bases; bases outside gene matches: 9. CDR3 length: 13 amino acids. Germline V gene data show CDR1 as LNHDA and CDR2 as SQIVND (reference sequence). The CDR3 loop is CASRADRAGGYTF. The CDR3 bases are TGTGCCAGTAGGGCCGACAGGGCGGGCGGCTACACCTTC.

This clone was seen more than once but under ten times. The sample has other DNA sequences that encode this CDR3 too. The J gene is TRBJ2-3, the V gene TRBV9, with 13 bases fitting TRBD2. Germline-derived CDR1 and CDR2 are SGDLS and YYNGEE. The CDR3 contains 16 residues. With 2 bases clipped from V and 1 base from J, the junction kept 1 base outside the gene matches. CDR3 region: CASSVGLAGGTDTQYF. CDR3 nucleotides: TGTGCCAGCAGCGTCGGACTAGCGGGGGGCACAGATACGCAGTATTTT.